The rows below give T cell receptor beta chains drawn from one sample of a study of CD4 T cells in relation to SARS-CoV-2 and coronaviruses. Their antigens are not known. The repertoire was sequenced with immunoSEQ multiplex PCR; TCRdb's copy has only in-frame clones and lacks some. The sample has about 22,000 clones, approximately 70% seen once. Sample: CD4+ T cells from PBMCs, cultured in vitro. These receptors were collected from a human donor in good health. Each CDR3 is given with its conserved first and last residue. The D gene is left open where the match is weak. For some rows the clone size is stated as once, few or many, or as a class when expanded; others skip it.

clone_size	j_call	d_call	v_call	cdr3_length	cdr3_nt	cdr3_aa
-	TRBJ1-2	-	TRBV6-5	14	TGTGCCAGCACCCCACAGGTGGCTAACTATGGCTACACCTTC	CASTPQVANYGYTF
-	TRBJ2-3	-	TRBV4-3	16	TGCGCCAGCAGCCAAGCCCGCCAGGGTGCTGCTGATACGCAGTATTTT	CASSQARQGAADTQYF
-	TRBJ2-7	-	TRBV6-1	14	TGTGCCAGCAGTGAAGTGCGTGGGCCCTACGAGCAGTACTTC	CASSEVRGPYEQYF
-	TRBJ1-3	-	TRBV10-3	14	TGTGCCACCCGAACACCGCTCTCTGGAAACACCATATATTTT	CATRTPLSGNTIYF
-	TRBJ2-3	TRBD2	TRBV7-6	19	TGTGCCAGCAGCCTTCGACTAGCGGGGGGGATGAGAAGCACAGATACGCAGTATTTT	CASSLRLAGGMRSTDTQYF
few	TRBJ1-1	-	TRBV7-2	14	TGTGCCAGCAGCTTAAAGGGGGGGGGCACTGAAGCTTTCTTT	CASSLKGGGTEAFF
-	TRBJ1-2	-	TRBV2	15	TGTGCCAGCAGTGCCCCGAGGATCGAGGTCTATGGCTACACCTTC	CASSAPRIEVYGYTF
-	TRBJ2-2	-	TRBV6-5	11	TGTGCCTCCCGATGGGGAGGGGAGCTGTTTTTT	CASRWGGELFF
-	TRBJ2-6	TRBD2	TRBV7-3	20	TGTGCCAGCAGCCCTAATCCCGAAGTAGCGGGAGGCTCTGGGGCCAACGTCCTGACTTTC	CASSPNPEVAGGSGANVLTF
-	TRBJ1-4	-	TRBV5-5	15	TGTGCCAGCAGCTTGGTACCGGGGAATAATGAAAAACTGTTTTTT	CASSLVPGNNEKLFF
-	TRBJ2-3	TRBD2	TRBV2	16	TGTGCCAGCAGTGTCGGACTAGCGGGAGCTCATGATACGCAGTATTTT	CASSVGLAGAHDTQYF
-	TRBJ1-5	-	TRBV30	13	TGTGCCTGGAGTGGTGGGAGCAATCAGCCCCAGCATTTT	CAWSGGSNQPQHF
once	TRBJ2-5	-	TRBV5-8	14	TGTGCCAGTTTACTTGACAGCCTCCAAGAGACCCAGTACTTC	CASLLDSLQETQYF
-	TRBJ2-7	TRBD1	TRBV7-2	14	TGTGCCAGCAGCACCGACAGGGGCTCCTACGAGCAGTACTTC	CASSTDRGSYEQYF
few	TRBJ2-7	-	TRBV7-9	14	TGTGCCAGCAGCTTAGGGGACAACATCTACGAGCAGTACTTC	CASSLGDNIYEQYF
-	TRBJ2-6	TRBD1	TRBV19	18	TGTGCCAGTAGGCCAAGCGGGACAGGGGTCTCCGGGGCCAACGTCCTGACTTTC	CASRPSGTGVSGANVLTF
-	TRBJ2-3	TRBD2	TRBV4-1	15	TGCGCCAGCAGCCAATGGGGGGGAACCACAGATACGCAGTATTTT	CASSQWGGTTDTQYF
-	TRBJ2-1	TRBD2	TRBV19	15	TGTGCCAGTATCCGGACTAGCGGGGGGGCCAGTGAGCAGTTCTTC	CASIRTSGGASEQFF
few	TRBJ1-1	-	TRBV7-9	14	TGTGCCAGCAGCCCCCGACAGCGGAACACTGAAGCTTTCTTT	CASSPRQRNTEAFF
-	TRBJ2-7	TRBD2	TRBV4-1	15	TGCGCCAGCAGCCAAGGTCCAGCGGGGGGGTACGAGCAGTACTTC	CASSQGPAGGYEQYF
-	TRBJ1-5	-	TRBV19	15	TGTGCCAGTAGTACGGGTGGACGGGGCAATCAGCCCCAGCATTTT	CASSTGGRGNQPQHF
-	TRBJ2-3	TRBD1	TRBV9	14	TGTGCCAGCAGCCCCGACAGGGCCACAGATACGCAGTATTTT	CASSPDRATDTQYF
-	TRBJ2-1	-	TRBV7-2	11	TGTGCCAGCAGCTTAGAGGTTGAGCAGTTCTTC	CASSLEVEQFF
-	TRBJ2-1	TRBD2	TRBV7-2	15	TGTGCCAGCAGCTATGGACTAGCGGGAGACGGAGAGCAGTTCTTC	CASSYGLAGDGEQFF
-	TRBJ1-1	-	TRBV4-3	15	TGCGCCAGCAGCCAAGTAGGCAGGAGGCACACTGAAGCTTTCTTT	CASSQVGRRHTEAFF
once	TRBJ2-1	TRBD2	TRBV3-1/TRBV3-2	15	TGTGCCAGCAGCCAGACTCGGTGGGGGGGGAGTGAGCAGTTCTTC	CASSQTRWGGSEQFF
-	TRBJ1-5	-	TRBV24-1	16	TGTGCCCACCGGTCGAACGGCACAGGGTTGGATCAGCCCCAGCATTTT	CAHRSNGTGLDQPQHF
-	TRBJ1-1	TRBD1	TRBV7-2	14	TGTGCCAGCAGCCCTCAGGGGGGGAACACTGAAGCTTTCTTT	CASSPQGGNTEAFF
-	TRBJ2-1	TRBD1	TRBV19	15	TGTGCCAGTAAAATGTTGGGACAGGGGAACGATGAGCAGTTCTTC	CASKMLGQGNDEQFF
-	TRBJ1-3	-	TRBV27	15	TGTGCCAACAGCAACGACAAGGGCCTAGGAAACACCATATATTTT	CANSNDKGLGNTIYF
few	TRBJ2-1	-	TRBV7-9	14	TGTGCCAGCAGCTTTAGGCTTGGGCACAATGAGCAGTTCTTC	CASSFRLGHNEQFF
-	TRBJ1-1	-	TRBV12-3/TRBV12-4	13	TGTGCCAGCAGTTCAGGGACGCACACTGAAGCTTTCTTT	CASSSGTHTEAFF
-	TRBJ2-2	-	TRBV29-1	14	TGCAGCGTTGAAGAAGGACGGTCCACCGGGGAGCTGTTTTTT	CSVEEGRSTGELFF
-	TRBJ2-2	-	TRBV6-1	13	TGTGCCAGCAGTGAAGTAAATACCGGGGAGCTGTTTTTT	CASSEVNTGELFF
-	TRBJ2-1	TRBD2	TRBV18	13	TGTGCCACTATAGCGGGGAGCTACAATGAGCAGTTCTTC	CATIAGSYNEQFF
few	TRBJ1-3	-	TRBV4-1	15	TGCGCCAGCAGCCAAGATCCAGGGAGAGGAAACACCATATATTTT	CASSQDPGRGNTIYF
few	TRBJ1-2	-	TRBV5-4	15	TGTGCCAGCAGCCCCGAAGGCAGGGTTGGCTATGGCTACACCTTC	CASSPEGRVGYGYTF
-	TRBJ1-4	-	TRBV3-1/TRBV3-2	15	TGTGCCAGCAGCCAAGATATGGGCTCTAATGAAAAACTGTTTTTT	CASSQDMGSNEKLFF
-	TRBJ1-2	TRBD1	TRBV10-3	16	TGTGCCATCAGTGACCCTGGACAGGGAGGGGACTATGGCTACACCTTC	CAISDPGQGGDYGYTF
few	TRBJ2-2	-	TRBV4-1	17	TGCGCCAGCAGCCCGAGGACACACAGGATTAACACCGGGGAGCTGTTTTTT	CASSPRTHRINTGELFF
-	TRBJ1-3	-	TRBV7-3	16	TGTGCCAGCAGCTTATCTGGGGCACGATCTGGAAACACCATATATTTT	CASSLSGARSGNTIYF
-	TRBJ1-2	-	TRBV10-3	11	TGTGCCATCAGTGCTAGCGGTGGCTACACCTTC	CAISASGGYTF
-	TRBJ1-5	TRBD1	TRBV3-1/TRBV3-2	14	TGTGCCAGCAGCCAAGGGGACAGTTATCAGCCCCAGCATTTT	CASSQGDSYQPQHF
-	TRBJ2-1	TRBD2	TRBV28	15	TGTGCCAGCACCGTGACTAGCGGGAGGGGTAATGAGCAGTTCTTC	CASTVTSGRGNEQFF